This TCR beta chain was identified in a study of PD-L1 blockade in urothelial cancer. This sample's time point: peripheral blood 6 weeks after treatment start. Method: immunoSEQ multiplex PCR; TCRdb's copy keeps in-frame clones and lacks some. The sample holds tens of thousands of clones, approximately 85% seen once. This CDR3 region has 15 residues. From germline, CDR1 is SGHAT and CDR2 FQNNGV. The V gene end was trimmed by 0 bases and the J gene end by 4 bases; junction bases not matched to a gene: 4. The chain joins TRBV11-2 to TRBJ2-7; 9 nucleotides agree with TRBD1. This sequence originates from a man in his fifties or sixties with urothelial cancer. Material: PBMCs, obtained around atezolizumab (anti-PD-L1) treatment. CDR3 DNA sequence: TGTGCCAGCAGCTTAGAGCGAGGACAGGGGTACGAGCAGTACTTC. It yields the protein CASSLERGQGYEQYF.